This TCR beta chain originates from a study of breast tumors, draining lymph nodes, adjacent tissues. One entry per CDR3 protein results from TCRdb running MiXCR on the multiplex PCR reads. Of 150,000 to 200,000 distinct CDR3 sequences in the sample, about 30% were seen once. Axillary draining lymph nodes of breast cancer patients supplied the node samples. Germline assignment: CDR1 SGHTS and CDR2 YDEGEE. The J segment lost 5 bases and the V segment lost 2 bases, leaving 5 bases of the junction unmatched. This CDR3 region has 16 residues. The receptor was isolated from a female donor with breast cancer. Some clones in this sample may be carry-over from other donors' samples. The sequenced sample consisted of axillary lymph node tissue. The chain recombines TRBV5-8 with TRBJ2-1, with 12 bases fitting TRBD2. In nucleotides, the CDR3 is TGTGCCAGCAGCTTTGGTCTAGCGGGGGGGAACAATGAGCAGTTCTTC. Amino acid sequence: CASSFGLAGGNNEQFF.